Included here is one T cell receptor (beta chain) sequence, with context. The antigen is not known. The PCR used 60 Vbeta and 13 Jbeta primers. The assay was immunoSEQ multiplex PCR, and TCRdb's table has in-frame clones only and misses some. This table has about 140,000 clones, about 80% appearing once. This sample was included in a study of cytomegalovirus exposure and HLA in healthy donors. This CDR3 is built from 14 residues. Germline assignment: CDR1 MNHEY and CDR2 SMNVEV (reference sequence). Trimming pared 5 bases from V and 4 bases from J, leaving 14 bases between. Study-wide findings and caveats: A later analysis by the authors found several of the most significant clusters apparently linked to common viral pathogens. Later work associated approximately 17,000 TCR beta sequences with HLA alleles at 0.05 false discovery rate. A link between a missense DCLRE1C variant and TCR beta V- and J-gene trimming emerged from a later analysis. Earlier analysis looked at TCR beta V segments, and most were productive about 87% or about 30% of the time.

The source of this sequence is a man in his forties in good health and CMV-seropositive. The sequenced sample consisted of PBMCs. The chain has TRBV27 and TRBJ1-1, with D uncertain. The CDR3 protein is CASSQQLLGTEAFF. For the CDR3, the DNA is TGTGCCAGCAGTCAACAGCTTTTAGGCACTGAAGCTTTCTTT.